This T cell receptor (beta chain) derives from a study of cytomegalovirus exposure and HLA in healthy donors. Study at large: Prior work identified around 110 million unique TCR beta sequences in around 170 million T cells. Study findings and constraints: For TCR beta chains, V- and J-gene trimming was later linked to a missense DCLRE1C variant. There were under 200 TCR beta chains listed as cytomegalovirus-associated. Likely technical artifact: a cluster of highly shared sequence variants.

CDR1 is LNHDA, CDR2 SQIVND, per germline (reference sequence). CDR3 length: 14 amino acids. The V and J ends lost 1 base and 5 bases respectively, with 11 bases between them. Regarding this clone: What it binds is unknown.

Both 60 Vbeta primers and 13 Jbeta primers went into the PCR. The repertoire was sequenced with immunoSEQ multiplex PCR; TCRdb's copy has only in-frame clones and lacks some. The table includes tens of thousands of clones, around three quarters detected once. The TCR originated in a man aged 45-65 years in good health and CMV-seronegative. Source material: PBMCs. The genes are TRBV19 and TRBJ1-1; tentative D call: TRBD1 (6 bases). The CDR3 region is CASSIVNRETEAFF. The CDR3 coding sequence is TGTGCCAGTAGTATAGTTAACAGGGAAACTGAAGCTTTCTTT.